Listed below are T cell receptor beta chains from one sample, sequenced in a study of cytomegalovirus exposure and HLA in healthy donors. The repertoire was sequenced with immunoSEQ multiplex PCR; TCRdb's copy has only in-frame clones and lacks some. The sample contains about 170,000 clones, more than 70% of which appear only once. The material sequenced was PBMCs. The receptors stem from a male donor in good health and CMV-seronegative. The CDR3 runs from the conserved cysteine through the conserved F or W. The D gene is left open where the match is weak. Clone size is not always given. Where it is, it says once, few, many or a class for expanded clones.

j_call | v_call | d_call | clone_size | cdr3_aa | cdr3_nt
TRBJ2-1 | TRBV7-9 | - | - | CASSFFRDPNNEQFF | TGTGCCAGCAGCTTTTTCCGGGATCCAAACAATGAGCAGTTCTTC
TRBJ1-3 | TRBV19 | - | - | CASFDRFSGNTIYF | TGTGCCAGTTTTGACAGGTTCTCTGGAAACACCATATATTTT
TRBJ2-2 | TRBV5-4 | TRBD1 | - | CASRRDRNTGELFF | TGTGCCAGCAGGAGGGACAGGAACACCGGGGAGCTGTTTTTT
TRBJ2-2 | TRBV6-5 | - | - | CASTRTRNTGELFF | TGTGCCAGCACCCGTACTAGGAACACCGGGGAGCTGTTTTTT
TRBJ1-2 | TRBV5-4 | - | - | CASSHSAGGGAGGYTF | TGTGCCAGCAGCCATTCCGCGGGGGGGGGCGCCGGTGGCTACACCTTC
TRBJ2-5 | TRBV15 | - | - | CATSRVRGETQYF | TGTGCCACCAGCAGAGTCCGGGGAGAGACCCAGTACTTC
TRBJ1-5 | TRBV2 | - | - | CASGGDSNQPQHF | TGTGCCAGCGGCGGGGACAGCAATCAGCCCCAGCATTTT
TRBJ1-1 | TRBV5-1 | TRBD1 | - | CASSPGQSGPYTEAFF | TGCGCCAGCAGCCCGGGACAGTCTGGACCATACACTGAAGCTTTCTTT
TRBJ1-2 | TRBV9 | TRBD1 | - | CASSPQGGRGYTF | TGTGCCAGCAGCCCACAGGGGGGCCGTGGCTACACCTTC
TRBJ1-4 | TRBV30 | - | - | CAGTGTNERKLFF | TGTGCCGGCACCGGGACAAACGAGAGAAAACTGTTTTTT
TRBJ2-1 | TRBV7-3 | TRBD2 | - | CASSPRRLAGGYNEQFF | TGTGCCAGCAGCCCCCGGCGGCTAGCGGGAGGATACAATGAGCAGTTCTTC
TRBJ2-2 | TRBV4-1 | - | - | CASSQLTGGGELFF | TGCGCCAGCAGCCAATTAACCGGCGGGGGGGAGCTGTTTTTT
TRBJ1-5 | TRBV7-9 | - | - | CSSSTEQINQPQHF | TGTTCCAGCTCGACAGAACAGATCAATCAGCCCCAGCATTTT
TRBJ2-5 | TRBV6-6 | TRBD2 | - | CASSYHPGTSADF | TGTGCCAGCAGTTACCACCCCGGGACTAGCGCGGACTTC
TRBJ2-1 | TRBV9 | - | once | CASRSSETYNEQFF | TGTGCCAGCAGGAGTAGCGAGACCTACAATGAGCAGTTCTTC
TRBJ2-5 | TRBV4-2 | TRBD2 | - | CASSQVLSGGAVQETQYF | TGTGCCAGCAGCCAAGTACTGAGCGGGGGGGCCGTTCAAGAGACCCAGTACTTC
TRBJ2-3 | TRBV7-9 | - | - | CASSSRVTTDTQYF | TGTGCCAGCAGCTCCAGGGTTACGACAGATACGCAGTATTTT
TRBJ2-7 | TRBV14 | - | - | CASNEGGGSYEQYF | TGTGCCAGCAACGAAGGTGGGGGGTCCTACGAGCAGTACTTC
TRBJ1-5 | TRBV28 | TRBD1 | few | CASRAIGTAGTREPQHF | TGTGCCAGCAGGGCCATCGGGACAGCAGGGACGAGAGAGCCCCAGCATTTT
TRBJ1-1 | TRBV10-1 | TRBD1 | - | CASSAGGGTEAFF | TGCGCCAGCAGTGCAGGGGGTGGCACTGAAGCTTTCTTT
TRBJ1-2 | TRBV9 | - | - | CASSVGAGGGDYGYTF | TGTGCCAGCAGCGTAGGGGCCGGGGGGGGCGACTATGGCTACACCTTC
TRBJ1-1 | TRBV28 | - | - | CASRVQGIEAFF | TGTGCCAGCAGGGTCCAGGGGATTGAAGCTTTCTTT
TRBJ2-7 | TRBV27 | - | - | CASTPQGSPPEQYF | TGTGCCAGCACCCCCCAGGGGTCCCCCCCCGAGCAGTACTTC
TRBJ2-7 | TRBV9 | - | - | CASSGRDQDYEQYF | TGTGCCAGCAGCGGGCGGGACCAAGACTACGAGCAGTACTTC
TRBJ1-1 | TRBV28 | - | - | CASSSPAITVNTEAFF | TGTGCCAGCAGTTCCCCCGCGATAACAGTGAACACTGAAGCTTTCTTT
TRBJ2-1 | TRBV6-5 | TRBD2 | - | CASSSSGSREEQFF | TGTGCCAGCAGTTCTAGCGGGAGTCGGGAAGAGCAGTTCTTC
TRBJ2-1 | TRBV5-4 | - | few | CASSHWRKEQFF | TGTGCCAGCAGCCACTGGAGGAAAGAGCAGTTCTTC
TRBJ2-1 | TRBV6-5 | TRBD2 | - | CASSYSGGGSYNEQFF | TGTGCCAGCAGTTACTCGGGCGGGGGCTCCTACAATGAGCAGTTCTTC
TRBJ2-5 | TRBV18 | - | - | CASSPRGSAQETQYF | TGTGCCAGCTCACCACGGGGCTCGGCCCAAGAGACCCAGTACTTC